This T cell receptor (beta chain) emerged from a study of blood T cells in healthy people across ages. This CDR3 has 12 residues. Trimming removed 2 bases at V and 6 bases at J, with 10 bases between. Germline V gene data show CDR1 as DFQATT and CDR2 as SNEGSKA (reference sequence). Isolating PBMCs gave at least 6.5 million of these cells per sample. Through a sample-barcoded 5' primer and a J-beta primer mix, a second PCR was run for roughly 7 to 11 cycles. All cDNA molecules were each tagged by a template-switch adaptor with 12 random nucleotides. TCRdb passed the 5' RACE reads through MiXCR, listing each CDR3 protein once. This table holds 700,000 to 950,000 distinct CDR3 sequences, roughly 50% found once.

The genes are TRBV20-1 and TRBJ1-2; tentatively, D is TRBD1 (5 bases). Sequencing was carried out using blood. The source is a young man in good health. Written as DNA, the CDR3 is TGCAGTGCTAGATCCAGGGCGGATGGCTACACCTTC. It translates to CSARSRADGYTF.